This T cell receptor (beta chain) was profiled in a study of blood T cell repertoires in COVID-19. For the study at large: The origin of the acute and convalescent COVID-19 samples was the United States, Italy and Spain.

Trimming cost V 4 bases and J 5 bases; bases outside gene matches: 11. The CDR3 spans 15 residues. CDR1 SGHTS and CDR2 YDEGEE come from the germline V gene. Sequencing was performed with immunoSEQ multiplex PCR; in TCRdb, only in-frame clones are kept and a portion is missing. The sample has roughly 69,000 clones; approximately 85% are singletons. The sample comprised peripheral blood. This chain joins TRBV5-8 and TRBJ1-1, with TRBD1 identical over 7 bases. This TCR was sampled from a human donor in a cohort sampled during active COVID-19. Written as DNA, the CDR3 is TGTGCCAGCAGCCCCGGTGGGGTCAGGGGGACTGAAGCTTTCTTT. It is translated as CASSPGGVRGTEAFF.